This T cell receptor beta chain was documented in a study of T-cell memory formation after mild COVID-19. Study-level information: Across donors, TCR clusters were largely donor specific.

In its sample, this clonotype was seen a few times. What it binds is unknown. After 5'RACE with constant-segment primers, TCR alpha and TCR beta cDNA libraries carrying sample barcodes and UMIs were obtained. TCRdb re-derived calls from the 5' RACE reads in MiXCR, one entry per CDR3 protein. The table shows roughly 500,000 distinct CDR3 sequences, with roughly 22% occurring only once. CDR1 GTSNPN and CDR2 SVGIG come from the germline V gene (reference sequence). Trimming pared 2 bases from V and 0 bases from J, leaving 13 bases between. CDR3 size: 15 residues. Study findings and constraints: A balance of CD4 and CD8 characterized clones contracting day 15 to 85, whereas later expanders leaned CD4+. Contracting CD4+ clones sat mainly in CM and EM; CD8+ in EMRA.

This receptor was taken from an adult woman who had mild COVID-19 (a few samples of this study predate the infection). Cell type and time point are not known. The sequenced material came from PBMCs or a T cell subset sorted from them (not recorded which). The rearrangement links TRBV30 to TRBJ1-1, with a weak D call TRBD1 (5 bases). CDR3 in DNA: TGTGCCTGGAGTCCACACGGGGCCATGAACACTGAAGCTTTCTTT. Translating gives CAWSPHGAMNTEAFF.